This T cell receptor beta chain was documented in a study of blood T cell repertoires in COVID-19 (dated by TCRdb to 2020 to 2021). Notes on the research overall: The collaborator samples originated in the United States, Italy and Spain and spanned the acute and convalescent phases of COVID-19. The material from the prospective study consisted of cDNA or gDNA derived from T cells, B-cell-depleted T cells, or PBMCs. The dataset comprised deeply sampled blood TCRbeta repertoires from subjects exposed to, actively infected with, or recovered from COVID-19. The repertoires were released in a freely available public database meant as a resource for research on the immune response to SARS-CoV-2. Samples came from the ongoing ImmuneRACE study (first 160 participants) plus 1,254 subjects from 6 global collaborators. A de-identified subject ID, COVID-19 status, age in years and sex were almost always included in the sample metadata. Where HLA class I and class II types were available, the types were taken from metadata supplied by the sample provider, not from assay-based typing. Paper-wide results and their limitations: The amount of clinical and demographic metadata varied by source and participant and was provided uncurated.

In the prospective study, participants were about 18 to 95 years old, resided in about two dozen geographic areas of the United States, and were enrolled through a virtual design. In the prospective study, cohorts were assigned on the basis of participant-reported clinical history obtained from a screening survey and a study questionnaire. In the prospective study, mobile phlebotomists collected whole blood, serum and a nasopharyngeal or oropharyngeal swab from each participant. Over a 2-month period, participants in the prospective study had the option of providing additional blood draws and questionnaires. Prospective study blood samples were shipped either frozen or at room temperature before DNA extraction. The immunoSEQ Assay, a bias-controlled multiplex PCR, was used to amplify TCRbeta CDR3 regions from genomic DNA. On the study's bioinformatics: The number of nucleated cells in each sample was estimated from the amplification of reference gene primers within the assay. To quantify the absolute abundance of each unique TCRbeta CDR3 rearrangement, sequence reads were collapsed and filtered. For each sample, productive Simpson clonality was calculated as the square root of Simpson's diversity index across productive rearrangements. As stored in TCRdb, this immuneACCESS dataset retains in-frame rearrangements with V and J assigned. A fraction of the clones does not appear; measured against another copy, unresolved V genes explain less than half of the discrepancy, and the remainder lacks a known reason. The D gene and trimming were derived from the DNA, and the V and J assignments and clone size from that table. This sample comprises 250,000 to 350,000 clones, around 90% of them detected only once. The leading ten clones occupy 3.5% to 5% of the sample.

A word on this clone: Its antigen has not been determined. Within one base of it there is no much larger clone, and no base qualities were kept.

Measured from the cysteine to the phenylalanine, the CDR3 is 15 residues long. Only the CDR3 part of the read is kept: 45 bases, read in frame from the first base. The germline V gene supplies CDR1 SGHDN and CDR2 FVKESK. Germline trimming: 2 bases from V, 5 bases from J; junction bases outside gene matches: 8. The TCR comes from a woman aged 18-29 years with acute COVID-19. Sequenced input: PBMCs or T cells enriched from blood (not recorded which). The chain is encoded by TRBV14 joined to TRBJ1-2; TRBD1 aligns with 7 central bases. The CDR3 reads CASSQTVRGWYGYTF. The DNA is TGTGCCAGCAGCCAAACCGTCAGGGGGTGGTATGGCTACACCTTC.